This is a list of T cell receptor beta chains from one sample in a study of CD8 T cells in Susac syndrome. One entry per CDR3 protein results from TCRdb running MiXCR on the immunoSEQ multiplex PCR reads. The sample has 120,000 to 150,000 distinct CDR3 sequences, approximately 95% seen once. The sequenced material came from CD8+ T cells from PBMCs. Source of these receptors: a human donor in good health. Both conserved end residues are part of each CDR3. Each record gives: V gene, J gene, clone size, D gene, CDR3 DNA, CDR3 protein. D genes are given only for firm matches. Only some rows state a clone size, as once, few, many or a class for expanded clones.

V: TRBV15; J: TRBJ2-7; size: .; D: .; DNA: TGTGCCACCAGCACCCTGGGGCCCTACGAGCAGTACTTC; CDR3: CATSTLGPYEQYF
V: TRBV5-6; J: TRBJ2-1; size: .; D: .; DNA: TGTGCCGGCACCTGGGGGGCGGGCATGAACAATGAGCAGTTCTTC; CDR3: CAGTWGAGMNNEQFF
V: TRBV6-5; J: TRBJ2-7; size: .; D: .; DNA: TGTGCCAGCAGCCCCGGGTTCGCCTACGAGCAGTACTTC; CDR3: CASSPGFAYEQYF
V: TRBV6-5; J: TRBJ2-1; size: .; D: TRBD2; DNA: TGTGCCAGCAGTGCGGGAGGGGGGCTCTATGAGCAGTTCTTC; CDR3: CASSAGGGLYEQFF
V: TRBV13; J: TRBJ2-1; size: .; D: TRBD2; DNA: TGTGCCAGCAGCTTAGTGTCCCGACTAGCGGGAGGGCGTGAGCAGTTCTTC; CDR3: CASSLVSRLAGGREQFF
V: TRBV14; J: TRBJ2-7; size: .; D: TRBD1; DNA: TGTGCCAGCAGCCTTCTTCTTGGGACAGCCTACGAGCAGTACTTC; CDR3: CASSLLLGTAYEQYF
V: TRBV30; J: TRBJ2-7; size: .; D: .; DNA: TGTGCCTGGGGTAATCCGCAGTACTTC; CDR3: CAWGNPQYF
V: TRBV6-2/TRBV6-3; J: TRBJ2-1; size: .; D: TRBD2; DNA: TGTGCCAGCAGTTACCCAACCATAGCGGGAGGGCCGGATGAGCAGTTCTTC; CDR3: CASSYPTIAGGPDEQFF
V: TRBV13; J: TRBJ2-7; size: once; D: .; DNA: TGTGCCAGCAGCCACAGCCCGGGACAATCCCCCTACGAGCAGTACTTC; CDR3: CASSHSPGQSPYEQYF
V: TRBV20-1; J: TRBJ1-1; size: .; D: .; DNA: TGCAGTGCTAGAGACCGGGACGGGAACACTGAAGCTTTCTTT; CDR3: CSARDRDGNTEAFF
V: TRBV7-9; J: TRBJ2-2; size: .; D: .; DNA: TGTGCCAGCAGCACCTACAGGGCAACGAACACCGGGGAGCTGTTTTTT; CDR3: CASSTYRATNTGELFF
V: TRBV6-2/TRBV6-3; J: TRBJ2-1; size: .; D: .; DNA: TGTGCCAGCAGTTACTTGGGTGACAATGAGCAGTTCTTC; CDR3: CASSYLGDNEQFF
V: TRBV30; J: TRBJ2-4; size: .; D: .; DNA: TGTGCCTGGAGGGGGTTAGCCAAAAACATTCAGTACTTC; CDR3: CAWRGLAKNIQYF
V: TRBV2; J: TRBJ1-2; size: once; D: .; DNA: TGTGCCAGCAGGTACGGGGACACTGGCTACACCTTC; CDR3: CASRYGDTGYTF
V: TRBV25-1; J: TRBJ2-3; size: .; D: TRBD2; DNA: TGTGCCAGCAGTGAATATTCAGCGGGAGCTGAAGATACGCAGTATTTT; CDR3: CASSEYSAGAEDTQYF
V: TRBV29-1; J: TRBJ1-1; size: .; D: .; DNA: TGCAGCCCCACTAGAGCGACTGAAGCTTTCTTT; CDR3: CSPTRATEAFF
V: TRBV6-6; J: TRBJ2-2; size: .; D: .; DNA: TGTGCCAGCAGTTCAATAGCGGAGACCGGGGAGCTGTTTTTT; CDR3: CASSSIAETGELFF
V: TRBV30; J: TRBJ1-2; size: once; D: .; DNA: TGTGCCTGGAGTGTGACAGCCTTC; CDR3: CAWSVTAF
V: TRBV28; J: TRBJ2-3; size: .; D: .; DNA: TGTGCCAGCAAAGTCACTTGGGGAGATACGCAGTATTTT; CDR3: CASKVTWGDTQYF
V: TRBV30; J: TRBJ2-1; size: .; D: .; DNA: TGTGCCTGGAGTGTAGACGGTAGCTCCTACAATGAGCAGTTCTTC; CDR3: CAWSVDGSSYNEQFF
V: TRBV3-1; J: TRBJ2-1; size: .; D: TRBD2; DNA: TGTGCCAGCAGCCAAGAAGGAATCCCAGCGGGCGGGAGAACCTACAATGAGCAGTTCTTC; CDR3: CASSQEGIPAGGRTYNEQFF
V: TRBV12-3/TRBV12-4; J: TRBJ1-5; size: .; D: .; DNA: TGTGCCAGCAGTTTCCGTAGCAATCAGCCCCAGCATTTT; CDR3: CASSFRSNQPQHF
V: TRBV10-3; J: TRBJ2-7; size: .; D: TRBD2; DNA: TGTGCCATCAGTTTGACTAGCGCCTACGAGCAGTACTTC; CDR3: CAISLTSAYEQYF
V: TRBV19; J: TRBJ2-7; size: .; D: TRBD2; DNA: TGTGCCAGTACTCCCGGGACTAGCGGGACAGCCTACGAGCAGTACTTC; CDR3: CASTPGTSGTAYEQYF
V: TRBV6-2/TRBV6-3; J: TRBJ1-5; size: .; D: .; DNA: TGTGCCAGCAGTTATTCCTTCGGGGCCCAGCCCCAGCATTTT; CDR3: CASSYSFGAQPQHF
V: TRBV29-1; J: TRBJ2-7; size: .; D: .; DNA: TGCAGCGTTGTTGAGAGTAGTGCCTACGAGCAGTACTTC; CDR3: CSVVESSAYEQYF
V: TRBV27; J: TRBJ1-1; size: .; D: TRBD1; DNA: TGTGCCAGCAGTTCGGACAGGGGGCGGGAAGCTTTCTTT; CDR3: CASSSDRGREAFF
V: TRBV3-1; J: TRBJ2-3; size: .; D: .; DNA: TGTGCCAGCAGCTTCCTGGGCACGCAGTATTTT; CDR3: CASSFLGTQYF
V: TRBV28; J: TRBJ1-3; size: .; D: TRBD1; DNA: TGTGCCAGCAGTCCAGCGGACAGGGTTTATGGTGGAAACACCATATATTTT; CDR3: CASSPADRVYGGNTIYF
V: TRBV12-3/TRBV12-4; J: TRBJ1-5; size: .; D: TRBD1; DNA: TGTGCCAGCACCAGCCCCCGGGACAGGGCTAGCAATCAGCCCCAGCATTTT; CDR3: CASTSPRDRASNQPQHF
V: TRBV15; J: TRBJ2-5; size: .; D: .; DNA: TGTGCCACCAGCAGAGCTCGGCTAGGGGGTGAGACCCAGTACTTC; CDR3: CATSRARLGGETQYF
V: TRBV30; J: TRBJ1-1; size: .; D: .; DNA: TGTGCCTGGGAGGGGATGAACACTGAAGCTTTCTTT; CDR3: CAWEGMNTEAFF
V: TRBV14; J: TRBJ2-1; size: .; D: .; DNA: TGTGCCAGCAGCCAAGCTGGGAGCTCCTACAATGAGCAGTTCTTC; CDR3: CASSQAGSSYNEQFF
V: TRBV20-1; J: TRBJ2-7; size: .; D: TRBD2; DNA: TGCAGTGCTGGACTAGCGGGAGGTTTCGAGCAGTACTTC; CDR3: CSAGLAGGFEQYF
V: TRBV5-6; J: TRBJ2-7; size: .; D: .; DNA: TGTGCCAGCAGCGTAGGTCGCGAGCAGTACTTC; CDR3: CASSVGREQYF
V: TRBV15; J: TRBJ2-7; size: .; D: .; DNA: TGTGCCACCAGCAGAGCTGATGGGGGGGCTTACGAGCAGTACTTC; CDR3: CATSRADGGAYEQYF
V: TRBV4-3; J: TRBJ1-1; size: .; D: TRBD1; DNA: TGCGCCAGCAGCCAGGGATCCTATGACAGGGGCTCGAACACTGAAGCTTTCTTT; CDR3: CASSQGSYDRGSNTEAFF
V: TRBV7-8; J: TRBJ2-3; size: .; D: .; DNA: TGTGCCAGCAGCACCCCCGGTGGCGAACGCACAGATACGCAGTATTTT; CDR3: CASSTPGGERTDTQYF
V: TRBV20-1; J: TRBJ2-1; size: .; D: .; DNA: TGCAGTGCTTTGGAAGTCTACAATGAGCAGTTCTTC; CDR3: CSALEVYNEQFF
V: TRBV29-1; J: TRBJ2-7; size: .; D: .; DNA: TGCAGCGCCAGACGGGGCCCCGACGAGCAGTACTTC; CDR3: CSARRGPDEQYF
V: TRBV24-1; J: TRBJ2-1; size: .; D: TRBD2; DNA: TGTGCCACCAGACTAGCGGGAGCCGATGAGCAGTTCTTC; CDR3: CATRLAGADEQFF
V: TRBV23-1; J: TRBJ1-1; size: .; D: .; DNA: TGCGCCAGCAGTCAAAGGTCGTACGGGGCTTTCTTT; CDR3: CASSQRSYGAFF
V: TRBV27; J: TRBJ2-3; size: .; D: .; DNA: TGTGCCAGCAGTTTATTAGAGGACTACACAGATACGCAGTATTTT; CDR3: CASSLLEDYTDTQYF
V: TRBV9; J: TRBJ2-2; size: .; D: .; DNA: TGTGCCAGCAGCGGCCCGGATTCGTACACCGGGGAGCTGTTTTTT; CDR3: CASSGPDSYTGELFF
V: TRBV29-1; J: TRBJ2-3; size: .; D: .; DNA: TGCAGCGTTGAAGGTTGGGGGGCTACAGATACGCAGTATTTT; CDR3: CSVEGWGATDTQYF
V: TRBV15; J: TRBJ2-7; size: .; D: .; DNA: TGTGCCACCAGCGATACTACGGACAGCTACGAGCAGTACTTC; CDR3: CATSDTTDSYEQYF
V: TRBV7-9; J: TRBJ2-1; size: .; D: TRBD2; DNA: TGTGCCAGCAGGGAGACAGTGACTAGCGGGACCAATGAGCAGTTCTTC; CDR3: CASRETVTSGTNEQFF
V: TRBV29-1; J: TRBJ1-1; size: .; D: .; DNA: TGCAGCGTATACCGGGACCTGTACACTGAAGCTTTCTTT; CDR3: CSVYRDLYTEAFF
V: TRBV4-1; J: TRBJ1-1; size: .; D: .; DNA: TGCGCCAGCAGCCAAGCTAAAAACACTGAAGCTTTCTTT; CDR3: CASSQAKNTEAFF
V: TRBV27; J: TRBJ2-7; size: .; D: .; DNA: TGTGCCAGCAGTTTATCGAGGGCGGTAGGGGACTTAACCTACGAGCAGTACTTC; CDR3: CASSLSRAVGDLTYEQYF
V: TRBV27; J: TRBJ2-7; size: .; D: TRBD2; DNA: TGTGCCAGCAGTCTCACCGGGACTAGCGCCTCCTACGAGCAGTACTTC; CDR3: CASSLTGTSASYEQYF
V: TRBV9; J: TRBJ1-5; size: .; D: .; DNA: TGTGCCAGCAACAGTGGGGGGTATAGCAATCAGCCCCAGCATTTT; CDR3: CASNSGGYSNQPQHF
V: TRBV3-1; J: TRBJ2-4; size: once; D: .; DNA: TGTGCCAGCTCTGGGCCCGAGGAACGGAACATTCAGTACTTC; CDR3: CASSGPEERNIQYF
V: TRBV20-1; J: TRBJ2-2; size: .; D: .; DNA: TGCAGTGCTATTGACACCGGGGAGCTGTTTTTT; CDR3: CSAIDTGELFF
V: TRBV20-1; J: TRBJ2-7; size: .; D: .; DNA: TGCAGTGCTAGAGCCCCAGCGGGCTACGAGCAGTACTTC; CDR3: CSARAPAGYEQYF
V: TRBV4-2; J: TRBJ1-1; size: .; D: .; DNA: TGTGCCAGCAGCCAAGTTACAGGAGTGAACACTGAAGCTTTCTTT; CDR3: CASSQVTGVNTEAFF